The clone carrying this T cell receptor (beta chain) was observed many times. This entry belongs to a study of T cells after yellow fever vaccination. 5'RACE template switching produced TCR cDNA carrying a universal primer site and UMIs. TCRdb processed the 5' RACE reads anew with MiXCR; each CDR3 protein has one entry. Counted here are a few hundred thousand distinct CDR3 sequences, roughly 19% occurring once; the ten biggest clones make up approximately 14%. The V gene's germline CDR1 is SGHDT and CDR2 YYEEEE. Trimming took off 3 bases at V and 0 bases at J, with 7 bases between the two ends. This CDR3 has 14 amino acids.

The V call is TRBV5-6, the J call TRBJ2-4, with no clear D. The sample was PBMCs, taken 15 days after the yellow fever booster vaccination. This TCR was recovered from a man aged 25-45 years who received the YFV17D yellow fever vaccine. As DNA, the CDR3 is TGTGCCAGCAGCTGGGTCTTAGCCAAAAACATTCAGTACTTC. It is translated as CASSWVLAKNIQYF.